The sequence of this T cell receptor beta chain was determined in a study of beta chain features in type 1 diabetes. General study results and limits: Significant though moderate, a shortening of TCRB CDR3s appeared in all four CD4+ subsets of Type 1 diabetes patients.

The sequenced template was cDNA made from the entire isolated RNA. The method was immunoSEQ multiplex PCR; TCRdb's version includes in-frame clones alone and lacks a portion of them. Among around 70,000 clones, 45% to 50% were seen once, and the ten largest hold roughly 0.7%. About this clone itself: Antigen unknown.

Trimming left V 5 bases short and J 3 bases short, with 13 bases between. Germline values: CDR1 SGHNT, CDR2 YENEEA. The CDR3 consists of 14 residues. Sequencing was performed on central memory CD4+ T cells from blood. This sequence was found in a young man with type 1 diabetes. The V and J genes are TRBV11-3 and TRBJ1-2, with D unclear. This chain's CDR3 is CASSARPTDYGYTF. The CDR3 nucleotides read TGTGCCAGCAGCGCTAGGCCGACGGACTATGGCTACACCTTC.